This T cell receptor (beta chain) was sequenced in a study of blood T cell repertoires in COVID-19. The CDR3 contains 16 residues. V was clipped by 0 bases and J by 2 bases; unmatched bases: 5. CDR1 is SGHTA and CDR2 is FQGNSA in the germline V gene. The data were produced by immunoSEQ multiplex PCR, yet TCRdb's version contains in-frame clones alone and is incomplete. The sample includes about 110,000 clones, 65% to 75% seen only once; the top ten take less than 6.5%. This clone was picked up a small number of times. The V and J genes are TRBV7-2 and TRBJ2-5, with 8 bases identical to TRBD2. The sequenced sample consisted of peripheral blood. This clonotype originated in a man older than 75 with acute or convalescent COVID-19. The CDR3 reads CASSLASGRGQETQYF. The DNA for the CDR3 is TGTGCCAGCAGCTTAGCGAGCGGGAGAGGGCAAGAGACCCAGTACTTC.